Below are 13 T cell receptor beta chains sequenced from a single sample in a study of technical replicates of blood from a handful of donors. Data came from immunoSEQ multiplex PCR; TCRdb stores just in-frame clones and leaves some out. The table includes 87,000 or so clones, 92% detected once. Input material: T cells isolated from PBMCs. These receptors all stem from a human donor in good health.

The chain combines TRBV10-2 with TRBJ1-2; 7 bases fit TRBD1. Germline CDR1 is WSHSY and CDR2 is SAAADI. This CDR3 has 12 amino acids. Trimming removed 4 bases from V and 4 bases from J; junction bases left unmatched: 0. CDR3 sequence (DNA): TGCGCCAGCAGTGGGGACAGCTATGGCTACACCTTC. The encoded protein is CASSGDSYGYTF.

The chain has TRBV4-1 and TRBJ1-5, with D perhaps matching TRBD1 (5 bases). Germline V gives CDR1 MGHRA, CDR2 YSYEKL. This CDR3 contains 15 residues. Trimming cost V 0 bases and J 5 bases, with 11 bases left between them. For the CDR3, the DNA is TGCGCCAGCAGCCAAGAGTCTGGGGCACATCAGCCCCAGCATTTT. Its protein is CASSQESGAHQPQHF.

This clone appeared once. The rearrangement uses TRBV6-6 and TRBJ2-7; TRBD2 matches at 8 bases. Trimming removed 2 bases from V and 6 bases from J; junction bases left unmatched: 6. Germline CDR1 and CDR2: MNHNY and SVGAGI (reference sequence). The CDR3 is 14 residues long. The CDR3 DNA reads TGTGCCAGCAGTTACCTTCCAACTAGCGGCGAGCAGTACTTC. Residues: CASSYLPTSGEQYF.

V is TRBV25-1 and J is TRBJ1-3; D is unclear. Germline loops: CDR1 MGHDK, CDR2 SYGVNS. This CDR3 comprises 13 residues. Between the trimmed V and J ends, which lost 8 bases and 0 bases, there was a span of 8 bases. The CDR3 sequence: CASSVPSGNTIYF. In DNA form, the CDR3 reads TGTGCCAGCTCCGTCCCCTCTGGAAACACCATATATTTT.

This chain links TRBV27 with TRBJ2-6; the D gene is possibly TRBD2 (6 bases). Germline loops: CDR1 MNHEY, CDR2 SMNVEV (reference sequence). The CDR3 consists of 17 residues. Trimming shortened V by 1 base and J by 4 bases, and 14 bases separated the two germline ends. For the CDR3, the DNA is TGTGCCAGCAGTTTATTGGGAGGTGCTCAGGGGGCCAACGTCCTGACTTTC. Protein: CASSLLGGAQGANVLTF.

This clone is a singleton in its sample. CDR3 DNA: TGTGCCAGCAGCCCACGCTATAAGCGGGAGGAGATAAACACAGATACGCAGTATTTT. Translated, it gives CASSPRYKREEINTDTQYF. J is TRBJ2-3 and V is TRBV9; TRBD2 matches 9 bases. The V gene's germline CDR1 is SGDLS and CDR2 YYNGEE. The trim removed 4 bases at V and 2 bases at J, leaving 17 bases unmatched. This CDR3 contains 19 residues.

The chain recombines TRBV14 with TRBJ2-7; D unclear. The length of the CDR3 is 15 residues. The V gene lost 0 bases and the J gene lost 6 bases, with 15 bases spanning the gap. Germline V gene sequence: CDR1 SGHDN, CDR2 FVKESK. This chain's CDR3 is CASSQDVSMRAEQYF. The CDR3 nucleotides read TGTGCCAGCAGCCAAGACGTCTCGATGCGCGCCGAGCAGTACTTC. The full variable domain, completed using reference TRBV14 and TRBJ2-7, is EAGVTQFPSHSVIEKGQTVTLRCDPISGHDNLYWYRRVMGKEIKFLLHFVKESKQDESGMPNNRFLAERTGGTYSTLKVQPAELEDSGVYFCASSQDVSMRAEQYFGPGTRLTVT.

CDR3 coding DNA: TGCGCCAGCAGTCCCGGGACTAGCGTATACAATGAGCAGTTCTTC. It is translated as CASSPGTSVYNEQFF. This chain joins TRBV10-2 and TRBJ2-1; 10 bases match TRBD2. V lost 5 bases, J lost 4 bases, and 5 bases stayed unmatched. This CDR3 comprises 15 residues. The germline gives CDR1 WSHSY, CDR2 SAAADI.

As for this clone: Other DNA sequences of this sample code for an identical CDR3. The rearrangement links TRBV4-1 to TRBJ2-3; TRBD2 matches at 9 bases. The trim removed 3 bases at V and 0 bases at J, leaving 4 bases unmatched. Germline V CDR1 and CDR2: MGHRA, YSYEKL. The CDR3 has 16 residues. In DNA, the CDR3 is TGCGCCAGCAGCCAGAGAGCGGGGGGAAGCACAGATACGCAGTATTTT. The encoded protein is CASSQRAGGSTDTQYF.

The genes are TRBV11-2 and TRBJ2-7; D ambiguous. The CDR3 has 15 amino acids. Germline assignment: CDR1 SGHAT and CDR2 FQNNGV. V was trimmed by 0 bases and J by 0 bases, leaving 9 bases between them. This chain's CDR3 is CASSLDTTLSYEQYF. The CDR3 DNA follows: TGTGCCAGCAGCTTAGACACAACCCTCTCCTACGAGCAGTACTTC.

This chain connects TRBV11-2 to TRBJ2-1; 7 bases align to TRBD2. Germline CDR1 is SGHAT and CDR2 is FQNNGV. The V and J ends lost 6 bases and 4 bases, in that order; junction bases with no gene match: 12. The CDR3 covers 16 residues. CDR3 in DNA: TGTGCCAGCAGTCGAGAGGGAGGGAGGTCGTACAATGAGCAGTTCTTC. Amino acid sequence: CASSREGGRSYNEQFF.

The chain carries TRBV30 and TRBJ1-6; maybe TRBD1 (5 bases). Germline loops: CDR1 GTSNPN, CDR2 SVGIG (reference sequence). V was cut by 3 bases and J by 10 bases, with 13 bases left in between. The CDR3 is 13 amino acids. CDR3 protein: CAWRLGGDSPLHF. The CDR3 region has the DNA TGTGCCTGGAGACTGGGGGGGGACTCACCCCTCCACTTT. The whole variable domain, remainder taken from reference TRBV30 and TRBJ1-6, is SQTIHQWPATLVQPVGSPLSLECTVEGTSNPNLYWYRQAAGRGLQLLFYSVGIGQISSEVPQNLSASRPQDRQFILSSKKLLLSDSGFYLCAWRLGGDSPLHFGNGTRLTVT.

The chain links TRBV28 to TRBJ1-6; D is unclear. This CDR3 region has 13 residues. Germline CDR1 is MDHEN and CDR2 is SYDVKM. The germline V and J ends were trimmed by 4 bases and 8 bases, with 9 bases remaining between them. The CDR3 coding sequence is TGTGCCAGCAGTTCCCATACTTATTCACCCCTCCACTTT. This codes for CASSSHTYSPLHF.